In its sample, the clone carrying this T cell receptor (beta chain) was seen once. The antigen is unknown. The assay was immunoSEQ multiplex PCR, and TCRdb's table has in-frame clones only and misses some. Here the sample spans some 45,000 clones, under 90% being singletons. The data derive from a study of OX40 agonist ivuxolimab in advanced cancers. About the study: The dose of intravenous ivuxolimab that patients received every 2 weeks ranged from 0.01 to 10 mg/kg. A history of anti-PD-1, anti-PD-L1 or anti-CTLA-4 therapy was acceptable, and roughly 40% had some. Study-wide points: It was not determined which antigens were specifically recognized by the peripheral T cells that had undergone clonal expansion. Among the nonresponders, some also had low normalized T-cell clonal expansion.

Specimen: CD4+ or CD8+ T cells sorted from blood, collected in a trial of the OX40 agonist ivuxolimab. The sequence was collected from an adult with an advanced solid tumor such as melanoma, head and neck, liver or kidney cancer.

The CDR3 DNA is TGTGCCAGCAGCTTGTGGCTCGGGGGCGACGCTAGCACAGATACGCAGTATTTT. This encodes CASSLWLGGDASTDTQYF. This chain connects TRBV7-2 to TRBJ2-3, with D perhaps TRBD1 or TRBD2 (6 bases each). Germline CDR1 SGHTA, CDR2 FQGNSA. Trimming removed 3 bases from V and 0 bases from J, with 19 bases in between. This CDR3 has 18 amino acids. Supplemented by reference TRBV7-2 and TRBJ2-3, the full variable domain reads GAGVSQSPSNKVTEKGKDVELRCDPISGHTALYWYRQSLGQGLEFLIYFQGNSAPDKSGLPSDRFSAERTGGSVSTLTIQRTQQEDSAVYLCASSLWLGGDASTDTQYFGPGTRLTVL.